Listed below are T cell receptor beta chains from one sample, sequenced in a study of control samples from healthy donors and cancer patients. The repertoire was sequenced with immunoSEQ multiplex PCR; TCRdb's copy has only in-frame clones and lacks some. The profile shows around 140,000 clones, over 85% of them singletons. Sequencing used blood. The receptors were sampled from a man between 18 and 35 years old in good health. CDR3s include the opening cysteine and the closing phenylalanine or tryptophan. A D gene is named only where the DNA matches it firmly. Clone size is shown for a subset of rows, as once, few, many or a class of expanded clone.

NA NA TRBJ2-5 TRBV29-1 CSVEDRGRQETQYF TGCAGCGTTGAAGATAGGGGTCGCCAAGAGACCCAGTACTTC
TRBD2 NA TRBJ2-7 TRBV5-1 CASSLWTSGDYEQYF TGCGCCAGCAGCTTGTGGACTAGCGGCGACTACGAGCAGTACTTC
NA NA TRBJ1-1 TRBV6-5 CASSYSTYNTEAFF TGTGCCAGCAGTTACTCTACGTACAACACTGAAGCTTTCTTT
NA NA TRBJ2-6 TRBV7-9 CASSLVTGANVLTF TGTGCCAGCAGCTTAGTTACTGGGGCCAACGTCCTGACTTTC
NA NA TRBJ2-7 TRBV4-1 CASSLRDTRTYEQYF TGCGCCAGCAGCCTCCGGGACACTCGGACCTACGAGCAGTACTTC
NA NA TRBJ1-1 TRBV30 CAWSVLGDEAFF TGTGCCTGGAGTGTTCTGGGTGATGAAGCTTTCTTT
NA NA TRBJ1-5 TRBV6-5 CASSPQGDGNQPQHF TGTGCCAGCAGCCCACAGGGAGATGGCAATCAGCCCCAGCATTTT
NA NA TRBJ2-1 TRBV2 CASSEALGEQFF TGTGCCAGCAGTGAAGCGTTGGGGGAGCAGTTCTTC
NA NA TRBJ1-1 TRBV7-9 CASRHDPPGAEAFF TGTGCCAGCAGACACGATCCCCCCGGGGCTGAAGCTTTCTTT
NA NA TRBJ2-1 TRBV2 CASRLDWDNEQFF TGTGCCAGCAGACTTGACTGGGACAATGAGCAGTTCTTC
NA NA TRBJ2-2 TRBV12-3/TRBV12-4 CATKGGGELFF TGTGCCACCAAAGGGGGCGGGGAGCTGTTTTTT
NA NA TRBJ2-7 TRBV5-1 CASSFIRTPSSYEQYF TGCGCCAGCAGCTTCATTCGGACACCGAGCTCCTACGAGCAGTACTTC
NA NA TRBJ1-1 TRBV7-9 CASGLGRGENTEAFF TGTGCCAGCGGCCTCGGGAGGGGGGAGAACACTGAAGCTTTCTTT
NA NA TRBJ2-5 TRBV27 CASSRRQKETQYF TGTGCCAGCAGTCGCCGGCAGAAAGAGACCCAGTACTTC
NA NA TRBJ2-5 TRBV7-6 CASSSPHRELGQETQYF TGTGCCAGCAGCTCTCCGCACAGGGAGCTAGGTCAAGAGACCCAGTACTTC
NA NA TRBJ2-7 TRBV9 CASSVEWGRGIDEQYF TGTGCCAGCAGCGTAGAATGGGGTAGGGGAATCGACGAGCAGTACTTC
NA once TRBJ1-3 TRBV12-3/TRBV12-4 CASTPSPGNTIYF TGTGCCAGCACCCCCTCGCCCGGAAACACCATATATTTT
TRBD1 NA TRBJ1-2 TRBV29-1 CSVMDRGPAYGYTF TGCAGCGTTATGGACAGGGGGCCTGCCTATGGCTACACCTTC
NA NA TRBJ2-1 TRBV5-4 CASSSGPQTNNEQFF TGTGCCAGCAGCTCGGGACCACAGACGAACAATGAGCAGTTCTTC
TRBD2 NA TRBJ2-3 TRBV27 CASSLPSGLSTDTQYF TGTGCCAGCAGTTTACCTAGCGGGCTTAGCACAGATACGCAGTATTTT
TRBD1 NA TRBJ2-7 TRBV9 CASSVGPRGTYEQYF TGTGCCAGCAGCGTAGGACCCAGGGGGACCTACGAGCAGTACTTC
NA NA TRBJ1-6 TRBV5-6 CASSFGGRSYSPLHF TGTGCCAGCAGCTTCGGGGGACGGAGTTATTCACCCCTCCACTTT
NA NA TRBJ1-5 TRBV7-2 CASSPTWDQPQHF TGTGCCAGCAGCCCGACTTGGGACCAGCCCCAGCATTTT
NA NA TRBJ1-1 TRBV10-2 CASSNQGGGEYTEAFF TGCGCCAGCAGTAATCAGGGCGGAGGAGAGTACACTGAAGCTTTCTTT
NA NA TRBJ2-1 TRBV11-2 CASSLPPTGAYNEQFF TGTGCCAGCAGCCTTCCCCCGACGGGGGCCTACAATGAGCAGTTCTTC
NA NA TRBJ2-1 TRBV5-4 CASNQPGGSYNEQFF TGTGCCAGCAACCAACCGGGGGGCAGCTACAATGAGCAGTTCTTC
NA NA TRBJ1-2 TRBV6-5 CARVPGETNYGYTF TGTGCCAGAGTCCCGGGAGAAACTAACTATGGCTACACCTTC
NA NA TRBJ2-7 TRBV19 CASSARDGSYEQYF TGTGCCAGTAGTGCCCGGGACGGATCCTACGAGCAGTACTTC
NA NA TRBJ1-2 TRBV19 CASSPRTYGYTF TGTGCCAGTAGTCCACGGACTTATGGCTACACCTTC
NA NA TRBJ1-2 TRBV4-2 CAGSHLPYGYTF TGTGCCGGCAGCCATCTTCCTTATGGCTACACCTTC
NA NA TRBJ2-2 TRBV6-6 CASLKAGELFF TGTGCCAGCCTAAAAGCCGGGGAGCTGTTTTTT
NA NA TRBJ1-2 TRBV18 CASSPSAGSNYGYTF TGTGCCAGCTCGCCTTCGGCGGGGTCTAACTATGGCTACACCTTC
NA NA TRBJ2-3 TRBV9 CASSSRGWGIGPDTQYF TGTGCCAGCAGCTCTCGAGGTTGGGGGATCGGCCCAGATACGCAGTATTTT
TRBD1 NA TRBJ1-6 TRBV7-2 CASIDRDNSPLHF TGTGCCAGCATTGACAGGGATAATTCACCCCTCCACTTT
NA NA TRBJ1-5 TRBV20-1 CSARTGGPQHF TGCAGTGCTAGAACGGGTGGGCCCCAGCATTTT
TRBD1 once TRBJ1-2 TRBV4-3 CASSQTISLIGQANYGYTF TGCGCCAGCAGCCAAACTATCTCCCTCATCGGACAGGCTAACTATGGCTACACCTTC
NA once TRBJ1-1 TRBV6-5 CASSYTRGGGAFF TGTGCCAGCAGTTACACGAGGGGAGGTGGAGCTTTCTTT
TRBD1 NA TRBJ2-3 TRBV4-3 CASSRDRGSDTQYF TGCGCCAGCAGCCGGGACAGGGGGTCAGATACGCAGTATTTT
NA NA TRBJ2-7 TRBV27 CASSLRRSYEQYF TGTGCCAGCAGTTTACGTAGATCCTACGAGCAGTACTTC
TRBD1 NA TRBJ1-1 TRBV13 CASSSDRENTEAFF TGTGCCAGCAGCTCGGACAGGGAGAACACTGAAGCTTTCTTT
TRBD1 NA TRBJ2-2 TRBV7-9 CASSFKPGQVRTGELFF TGTGCCAGCAGCTTTAAACCGGGACAGGTTCGCACCGGGGAGCTGTTTTTT
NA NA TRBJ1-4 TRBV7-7 CASSRIRDNNEKLFF TGTGCTAGCAGCCGAATAAGGGACAATAATGAAAAACTGTTTTTT
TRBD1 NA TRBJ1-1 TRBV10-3 CAISEKGTEAFF TGTGCCATCAGTGAGAAAGGGACAGAGGCTTTCTTT
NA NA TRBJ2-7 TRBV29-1 CSPRVSDQATTYEQYF TGCAGCCCACGTGTTTCCGACCAGGCGACAACCTACGAGCAGTACTTC
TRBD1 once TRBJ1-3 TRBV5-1 CASSLDGQGEAGNTIYF TGCGCCAGCAGCTTGGACGGACAGGGAGAGGCTGGAAACACCATATATTTT
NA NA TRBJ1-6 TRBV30 CAWSVREDSPLHF TGTGCCTGGAGTGTACGGGAGGATTCACCCCTCCACTTT
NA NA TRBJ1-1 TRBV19 CASSIQSMNTEAFF TGTGCCAGTAGTATCCAGAGCATGAACACTGAAGCTTTCTTT
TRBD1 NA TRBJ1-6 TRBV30 CAWSPIRNYGQGHNSPLHF TGTGCCTGGAGTCCCATCCGCAATTATGGACAGGGACATAATTCACCCCTCCACTTT
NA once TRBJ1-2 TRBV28 CASRITGDYGYTF TGTGCCAGCAGGATTACGGGGGACTATGGCTACACCTTC
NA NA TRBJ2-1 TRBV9 CASSVVAQGVNEQFF TGTGCCAGCAGCGTAGTAGCTCAGGGAGTCAATGAGCAGTTCTTC